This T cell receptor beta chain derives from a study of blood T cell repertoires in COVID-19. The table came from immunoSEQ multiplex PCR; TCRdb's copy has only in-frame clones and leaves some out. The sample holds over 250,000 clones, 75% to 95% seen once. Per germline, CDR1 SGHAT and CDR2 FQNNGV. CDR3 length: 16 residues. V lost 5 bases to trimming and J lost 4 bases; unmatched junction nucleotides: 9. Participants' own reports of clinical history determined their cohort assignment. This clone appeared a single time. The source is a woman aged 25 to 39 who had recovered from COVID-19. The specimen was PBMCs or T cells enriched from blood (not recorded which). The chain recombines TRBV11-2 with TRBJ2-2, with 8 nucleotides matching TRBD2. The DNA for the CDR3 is TGTGCCAGCAGCCTCGGGGGACTAGGGGGCACCGGGGAGCTGTTTTTT. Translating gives CASSLGGLGGTGELFF.